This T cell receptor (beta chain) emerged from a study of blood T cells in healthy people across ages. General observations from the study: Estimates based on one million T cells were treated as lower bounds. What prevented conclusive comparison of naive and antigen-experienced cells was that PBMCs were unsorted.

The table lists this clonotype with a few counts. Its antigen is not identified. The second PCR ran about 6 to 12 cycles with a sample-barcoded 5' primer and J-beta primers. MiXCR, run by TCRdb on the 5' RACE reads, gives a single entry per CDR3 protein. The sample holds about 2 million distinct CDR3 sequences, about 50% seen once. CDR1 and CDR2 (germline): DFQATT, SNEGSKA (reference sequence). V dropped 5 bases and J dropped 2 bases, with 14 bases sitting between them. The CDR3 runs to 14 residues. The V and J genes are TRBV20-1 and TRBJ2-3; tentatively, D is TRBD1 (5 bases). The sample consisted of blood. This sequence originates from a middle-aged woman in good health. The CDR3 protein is CSAPSGGATDTQYF. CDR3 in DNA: TGCAGTGCTCCCTCCGGTGGGGCCACAGATACGCAGTATTTT.